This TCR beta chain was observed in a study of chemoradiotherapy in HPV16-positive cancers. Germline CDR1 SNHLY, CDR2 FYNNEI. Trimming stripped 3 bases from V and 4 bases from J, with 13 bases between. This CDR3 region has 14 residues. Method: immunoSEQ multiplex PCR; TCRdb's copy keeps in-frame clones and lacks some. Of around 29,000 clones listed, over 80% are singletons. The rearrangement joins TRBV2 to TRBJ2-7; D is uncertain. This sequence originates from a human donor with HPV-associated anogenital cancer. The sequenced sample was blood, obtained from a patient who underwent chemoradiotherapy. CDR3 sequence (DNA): TGTGCCAGCAGTGATTCTGGGTCTGGGTACGAGCAGTACTTC. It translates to CASSDSGSGYEQYF.